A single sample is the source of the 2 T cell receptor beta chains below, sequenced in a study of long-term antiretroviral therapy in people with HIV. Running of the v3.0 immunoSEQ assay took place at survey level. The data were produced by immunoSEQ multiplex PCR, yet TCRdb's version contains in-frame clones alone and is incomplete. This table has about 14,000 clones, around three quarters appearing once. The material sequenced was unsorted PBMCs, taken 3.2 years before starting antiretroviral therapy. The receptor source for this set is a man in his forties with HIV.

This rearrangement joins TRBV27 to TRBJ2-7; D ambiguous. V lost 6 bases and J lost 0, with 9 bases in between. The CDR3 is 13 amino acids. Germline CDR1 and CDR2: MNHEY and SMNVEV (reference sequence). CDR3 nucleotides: TGTGCCAGCAGCCCATATAGCTCCTACGAGCAGTACTTC. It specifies CASSPYSSYEQYF.

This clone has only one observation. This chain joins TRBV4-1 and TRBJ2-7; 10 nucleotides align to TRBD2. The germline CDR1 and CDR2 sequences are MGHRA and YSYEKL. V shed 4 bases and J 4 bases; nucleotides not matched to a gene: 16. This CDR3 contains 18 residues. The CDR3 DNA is TGCGCCAGCAGCCCAAGTAGTTCTAAAGCGGGGGGGACGTACGAGCAGTACTTC. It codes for CASSPSSSKAGGTYEQYF.